Shown below are 6 T cell receptor beta chains from a single sample sequenced in a study of cytotoxic CD8 clonotypes in ibrutinib-treated CLL. Data came from immunoSEQ multiplex PCR; TCRdb stores just in-frame clones and leaves some out. In the table there are fewer than 400,000 clones, 67% of which are singletons. This sample comprised PBMCs, obtained after 36 months of ibrutinib treatment. These receptors originate from a human donor with chronic lymphocytic leukemia.

This chain links TRBV5-1 with TRBJ2-7; tentatively, D is TRBD1 or TRBD2 (6 bases each). The ends were cut back, 1 base at V and 5 bases at J, with 10 bases in the middle. The germline V gene has CDR1 SGHRS and CDR2 YFSETQ. This CDR3 is 13 amino acids long. CDR3 nucleotide sequence: TGCGCCAGCAGCTTGCGCGGGGACAACGAGCAGTACTTC. Translating gives CASSLRGDNEQYF.

This clone turned up a few times. The DNA for the CDR3 is TGTGCCGCCGGCGGCTTGAGGGCGGCCGCCGCGGAGCAGTACTTC. Its protein is CAAGGLRAAAAEQYF. This chain uses TRBV10-3 with TRBJ2-7, with D possibly TRBD2 on 5 matching bases. V lost 11 bases and J lost 7, with 27 bases in between. This CDR3 is built from 15 residues. In germline, CDR1 is ENHRY, CDR2 SYGVKD.

This clone appeared a few times. The V call is TRBV9, the J call TRBJ2-3; maybe TRBD1 (6 bases). This CDR3 spans 15 amino acids. The V and J ends lost 0 bases and 1 base respectively, with 9 bases between them. Germline-derived CDR1 and CDR2 are SGDLS and YYNGEE. The CDR3 loop is CASSVAAGGTDTQYF. The CDR3 DNA sequence: TGTGCCAGCAGCGTAGCTGCAGGGGGCACAGATACGCAGTATTTT.

The chain has TRBV6-5 and TRBJ2-7; TRBD1 or TRBD2 may be the D gene (5 bases each). Germline CDR1 is MNHEY and CDR2 is SVGAGI. This CDR3 spans 15 amino acids. With 0 bases removed from V and 2 bases from J, the gap between germline ends came to 11 bases. DNA of the CDR3: TGTGCCAGCAGTTACTCGGGGGTCCCCACCTACGAGCAGTACTTC. Amino acid sequence: CASSYSGVPTYEQYF.

The rearrangement uses TRBV7-9 and TRBJ2-4; D is uncertain. The CDR3 extends over 12 amino acids. V lost 6 bases and J lost 7, with 10 bases in between. The V gene's germline CDR1 is SEHNR and CDR2 FQNEAQ (reference sequence). CDR3 DNA sequence: TGTGCCAGCAGGAACATTTCTAACATTCAGTACTTC. Amino acids: CASRNISNIQYF.

This clone was recorded a few times. V and J are TRBV19 and TRBJ1-2, with 7 nucleotides matching TRBD1. After removal of 6 bases from V and 6 bases from J, the junction contained 10 bases not matched to a gene. Germline V gene lookup returns CDR1 LNHDA and CDR2 SQIVND (reference sequence). The CDR3 is made up of 14 amino acids. CDR3: CASSRGLVSDGYTF. The CDR3, as DNA: TGTGCCAGTAGCAGGGGGTTGGTATCGGATGGCTACACCTTC. Complete variable domain (other parts from reference TRBV19 and TRBJ1-2): DGGITQSPKYLFRKEGQNVTLSCEQNLNHDAMYWYRQDPGQGLRLIYYSQIVNDFQKGDIAEGYSVSREKKESFPLTVTSAQKNPTAFYLCASSRGLVSDGYTFGSGTRLTVV.